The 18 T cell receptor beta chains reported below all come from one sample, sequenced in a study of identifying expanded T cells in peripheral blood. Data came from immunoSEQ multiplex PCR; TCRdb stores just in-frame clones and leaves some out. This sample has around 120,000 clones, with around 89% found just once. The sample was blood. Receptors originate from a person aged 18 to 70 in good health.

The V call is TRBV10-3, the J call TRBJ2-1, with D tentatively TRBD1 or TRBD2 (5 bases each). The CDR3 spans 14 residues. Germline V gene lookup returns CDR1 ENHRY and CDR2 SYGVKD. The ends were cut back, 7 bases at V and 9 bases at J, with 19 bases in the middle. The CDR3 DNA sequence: TGTGCCATCACTCCCATTGAGGGGATCGGTGAGCAGTTCTTC. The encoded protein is CAITPIEGIGEQFF.

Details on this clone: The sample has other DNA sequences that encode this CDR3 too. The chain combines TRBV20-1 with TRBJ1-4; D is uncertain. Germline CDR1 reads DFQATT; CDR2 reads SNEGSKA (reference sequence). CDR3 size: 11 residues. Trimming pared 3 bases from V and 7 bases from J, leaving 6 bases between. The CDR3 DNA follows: TGCAGTGCTAGCCGGGGTGAAAAACTGTTTTTT. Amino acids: CSASRGEKLFF.

The CDR3 bases are TGTGCCAGCAGTTACTTTTCGGGGGCAAGTGGCTACACCTTC. It is translated as CASSYFSGASGYTF. This rearrangement joins TRBV6-5 to TRBJ1-2, with a possible D match to TRBD1 (6 bases). This CDR3 has 14 residues. V was clipped by 1 base and J by 7 bases, with 13 bases between them. CDR1 and CDR2 from the germline V gene are MNHEY and SVGAGI.

In nucleotides, the CDR3 is TGTGCCAGCAGCAGCGACAGGGGGCACTACCGTAAGGAAAAACTGTTTTTT. As protein: CASSSDRGHYRKEKLFF. The gene calls are TRBV7-9 and TRBJ1-4, with TRBD1 identical over 10 bases. CDR3 length: 17 amino acids. The V gene end was trimmed by 5 bases and the J gene end by 8 bases; junction bases not matched to a gene: 14. Germline-derived CDR1 and CDR2 are SEHNR and FQNEAQ (reference sequence). Variable domain in full (rest from reference TRBV7-9 and TRBJ1-4): DTGVSQNPRHKITKRGQNVTFRCDPISEHNRLYWYRQTLGQGPEFLTYFQNEAQLEKSRLLSDRFSAERPKGSFSTLEIQRTEQGDSAMYLCASSSDRGHYRKEKLFFGSGTQLSVL.

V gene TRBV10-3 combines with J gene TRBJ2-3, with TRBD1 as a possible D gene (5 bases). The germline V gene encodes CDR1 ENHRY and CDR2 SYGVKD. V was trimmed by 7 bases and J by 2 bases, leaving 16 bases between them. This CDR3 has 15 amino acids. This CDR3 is CAITPGHFDTDTQYF. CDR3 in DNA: TGTGCCATCACACCCGGACACTTCGACACAGATACGCAGTATTTT.

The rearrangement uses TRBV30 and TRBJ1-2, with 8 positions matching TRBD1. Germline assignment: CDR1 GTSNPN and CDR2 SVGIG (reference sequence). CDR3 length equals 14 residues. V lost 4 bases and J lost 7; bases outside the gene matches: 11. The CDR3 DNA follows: TGTGCCTGGAACGTCCCAGGGGGCTCCCCTGGCTACACCTTC. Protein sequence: CAWNVPGGSPGYTF.

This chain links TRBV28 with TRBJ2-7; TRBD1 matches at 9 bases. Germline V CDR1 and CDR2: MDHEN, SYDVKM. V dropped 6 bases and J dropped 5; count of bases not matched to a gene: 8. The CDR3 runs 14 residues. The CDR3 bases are TGTGCCAGCAGCCAACCGGGACAGGGTGACGAGCAGTACTTC. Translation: CASSQPGQGDEQYF.

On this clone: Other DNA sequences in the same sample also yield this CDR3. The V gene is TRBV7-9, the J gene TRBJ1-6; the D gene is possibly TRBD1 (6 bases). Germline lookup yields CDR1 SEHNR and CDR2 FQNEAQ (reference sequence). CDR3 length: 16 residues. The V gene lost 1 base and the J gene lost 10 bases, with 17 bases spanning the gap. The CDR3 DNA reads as TGTGCCAGCAGCTTAGGGGGGATACAGGGTCAGTCACCCCTCCACTTT. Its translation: CASSLGGIQGQSPLHF.

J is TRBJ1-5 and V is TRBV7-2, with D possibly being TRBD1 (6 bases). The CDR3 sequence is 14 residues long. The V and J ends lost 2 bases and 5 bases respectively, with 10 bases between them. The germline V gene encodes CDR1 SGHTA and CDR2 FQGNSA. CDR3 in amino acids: CASSLSAGDQPQHF. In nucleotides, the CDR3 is TGTGCCAGCAGCTTATCGGCAGGGGATCAGCCCCAGCATTTT.

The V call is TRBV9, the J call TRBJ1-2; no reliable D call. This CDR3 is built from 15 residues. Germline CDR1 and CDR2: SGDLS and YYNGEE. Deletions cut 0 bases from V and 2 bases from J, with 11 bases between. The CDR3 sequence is CASSVGAALNYGYTF. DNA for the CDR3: TGTGCCAGCAGCGTAGGGGCAGCCTTGAACTATGGCTACACCTTC.

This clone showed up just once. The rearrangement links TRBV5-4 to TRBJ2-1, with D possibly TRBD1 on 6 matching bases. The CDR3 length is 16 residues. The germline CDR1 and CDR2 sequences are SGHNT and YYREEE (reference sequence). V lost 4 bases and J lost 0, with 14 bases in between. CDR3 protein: CASSPTGLTSYNEQFF. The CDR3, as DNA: TGTGCCAGCAGCCCGACAGGTCTTACCTCCTACAATGAGCAGTTCTTC.

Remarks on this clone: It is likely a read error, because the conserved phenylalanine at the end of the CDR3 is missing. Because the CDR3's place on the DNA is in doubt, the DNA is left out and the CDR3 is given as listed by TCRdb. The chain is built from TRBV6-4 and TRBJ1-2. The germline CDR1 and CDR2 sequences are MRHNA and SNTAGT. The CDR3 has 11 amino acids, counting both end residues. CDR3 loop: CASSDSNSPLV.

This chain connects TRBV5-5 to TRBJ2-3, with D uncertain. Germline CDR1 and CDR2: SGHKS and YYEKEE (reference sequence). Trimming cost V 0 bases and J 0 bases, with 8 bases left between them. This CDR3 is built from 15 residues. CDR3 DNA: TGTGCCAGCAGCTTGGGCGCCCCTAGCACAGATACGCAGTATTTT. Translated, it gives CASSLGAPSTDTQYF.

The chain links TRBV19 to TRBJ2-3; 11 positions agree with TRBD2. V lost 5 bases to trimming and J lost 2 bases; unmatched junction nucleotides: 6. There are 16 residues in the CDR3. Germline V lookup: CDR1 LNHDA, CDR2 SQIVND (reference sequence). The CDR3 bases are TGTGCCAGTAGTCTAGGGACTAGCGGTCCCACAGATACGCAGTATTTT. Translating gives CASSLGTSGPTDTQYF. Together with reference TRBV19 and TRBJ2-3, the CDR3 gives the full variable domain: DGGITQSPKYLFRKEGQNVTLSCEQNLNHDAMYWYRQDPGQGLRLIYYSQIVNDFQKGDIAEGYSVSREKKESFPLTVTSAQKNPTAFYLCASSLGTSGPTDTQYFGPGTRLTVL.

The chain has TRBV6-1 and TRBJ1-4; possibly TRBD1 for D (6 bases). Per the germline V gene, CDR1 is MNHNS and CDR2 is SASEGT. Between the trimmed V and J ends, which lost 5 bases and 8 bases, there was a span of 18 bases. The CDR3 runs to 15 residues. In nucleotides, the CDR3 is TGTGCCAGCAGTCCCCGGGGGGCGCAAGGCGAAAAACTGTTTTTT. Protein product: CASSPRGAQGEKLFF.

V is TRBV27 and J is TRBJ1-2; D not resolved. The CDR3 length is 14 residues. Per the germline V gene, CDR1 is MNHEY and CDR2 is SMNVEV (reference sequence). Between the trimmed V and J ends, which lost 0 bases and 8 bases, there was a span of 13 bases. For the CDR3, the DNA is TGTGCCAGCAGTTTATCGTCCCAAAACAGAGGCTACACCTTC. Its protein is CASSLSSQNRGYTF.

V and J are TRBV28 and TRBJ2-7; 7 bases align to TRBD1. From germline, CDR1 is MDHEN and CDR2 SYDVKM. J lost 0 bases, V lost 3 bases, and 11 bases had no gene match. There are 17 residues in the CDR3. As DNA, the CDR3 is TGTGCCAGCAGTTTGGTAGGGGGACAGACAGTCTCCTACGAGCAGTACTTC. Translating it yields CASSLVGGQTVSYEQYF. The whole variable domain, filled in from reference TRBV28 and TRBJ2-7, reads DVKVTQSSRYLVKRTGEKVFLECVQDMDHENMFWYRQDPGLGLRLIYFSYDVKMKEKGDIPEGYSVSREKKERFSLILESASTNQTSMYLCASSLVGGQTVSYEQYFGPGTRLTVT.

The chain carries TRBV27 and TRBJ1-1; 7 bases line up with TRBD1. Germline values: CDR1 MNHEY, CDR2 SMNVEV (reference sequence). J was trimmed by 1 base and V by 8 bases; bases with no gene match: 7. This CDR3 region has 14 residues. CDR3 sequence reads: CASSHRGSNTEAFF. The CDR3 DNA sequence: TGTGCCAGCTCACACAGGGGATCGAACACTGAAGCTTTCTTT.